Listed below are T cell receptor beta chains from one sample, sequenced in a study of blood T cell repertoires in COVID-19. Only in-frame clones appear in the TCRdb table, and some are missing; sequencing was by immunoSEQ multiplex PCR. This sample has approximately 160,000 clones, with under 90% found just once. The specimen was peripheral blood. The receptors here all came from a woman older than 75 with acute or convalescent COVID-19. The CDR3 runs from the conserved cysteine through the conserved F or W. D genes are given only for firm matches. Size tells how often a clone was seen (once, few, many) or the class of an expanded clone, and some rows leave it out.

J gene | V gene | clone size | D gene | CDR3 DNA | CDR3 protein
TRBJ2-7 | TRBV7-9 | - | - | TGTGCCAGCAGCCCGTATCGCGGTATCTTCTACGAGCAGTACTTC | CASSPYRGIFYEQYF
TRBJ1-2 | TRBV16 | - | - | TGTGCCAGCAGCCAATCTTGGCAGAGGTCTCACTATGGCTACACCTTC | CASSQSWQRSHYGYTF
TRBJ2-3 | TRBV6-5 | - | TRBD2 | TGTGCCAGCAGAATAAGACTAGCGGGCCCAGATACGCAGTATTTT | CASRIRLAGPDTQYF
TRBJ1-3 | TRBV5-4 | - | TRBD1 | TGTGCCAGCAGCTTGGAACAGGGGGCTGGAAACACCATATATTTT | CASSLEQGAGNTIYF
TRBJ1-3 | TRBV5-1 | - | - | TGCGCCAGCTCCCCAGTGATCTCTGGAAACACCATATATTTT | CASSPVISGNTIYF
TRBJ1-1 | TRBV19 | - | - | TGTGCCAGTAGAGAAGTCAACATGAACACTGAAGCTTTCTTT | CASREVNMNTEAFF
TRBJ2-3 | TRBV5-8 | - | - | TGTGCCAGCAGCTCGTGGACAGTCCGCACAGATACGCAGTATTTT | CASSSWTVRTDTQYF
TRBJ2-3 | TRBV9 | - | TRBD1 | TGTGCCAGCAGCGTATCAGCCCCGGGACAGGGGGCGCAAGATACGCAGTATTTT | CASSVSAPGQGAQDTQYF
TRBJ2-1 | TRBV28 | - | TRBD2 | TGTGCCAGCAGTTCTGCGGGACTAGCGGGATACAATGAGCAGTTCTTC | CASSSAGLAGYNEQFF
TRBJ2-5 | TRBV7-9 | - | - | TGTGCCAGCAGCTGGGCCTACCAGGAGACCCAGTACTTC | CASSWAYQETQYF
TRBJ1-1 | TRBV5-1 | - | TRBD1 | TGCGCCAGCAGCCCGACAGGGCTGAACACTGAAGCTTTCTTT | CASSPTGLNTEAFF
TRBJ2-5 | TRBV10-3 | - | - | TGTGCCATCAGTCCCCGGGGGGAGACCCAGTACTTC | CAISPRGETQYF
TRBJ2-1 | TRBV6-5 | - | - | TGTGCCAGCAAACCAACAGTTGACAATGAGCAGTTCTTC | CASKPTVDNEQFF
TRBJ2-5 | TRBV11-2 | once | - | TGTGCCAGCAGCTTAGATCGCTCAGGGTGGGAGACCCAGTACTTC | CASSLDRSGWETQYF
TRBJ2-3 | TRBV2 | - | - | TGTGCCAGCAGGGACAAAATTAGCACAGATACGCAGTATTTT | CASRDKISTDTQYF
TRBJ2-1 | TRBV7-9 | - | TRBD2 | TGTGCCAGCAGCTTTAGCGGGGGTGACAATGAGCAGTTCTTC | CASSFSGGDNEQFF
TRBJ1-2 | TRBV10-3 | once | TRBD1 | TGTGCCATCAGTGGGGGACAGGACGAAAACTATGGCTACACCTTC | CAISGGQDENYGYTF
TRBJ1-2 | TRBV5-6 | - | - | TGTGCCAGCAGCTGGCGAGACAGGAACTATGGCTACACCTTC | CASSWRDRNYGYTF
TRBJ2-1 | TRBV7-9 | once | - | TGTGCCAGCAGTTTCGGGGTAGCTGCCAATGAGCAGTTCTTC | CASSFGVAANEQFF
TRBJ1-4 | TRBV27 | - | - | TGTGCCAGCAAGGCCCCCGGGGAAAAACTGTTTTTT | CASKAPGEKLFF
TRBJ2-5 | TRBV12-3/TRBV12-4 | - | - | TGTGCCAGCAGTTTAGGGCAGAAAGAGACCCAGTACTTC | CASSLGQKETQYF
TRBJ2-5 | TRBV30 | - | TRBD2 | TGTGCCTGGAAAATAGCGGGGGCCCAAGAGACCCAGTACTTC | CAWKIAGAQETQYF
TRBJ2-2 | TRBV6-2/TRBV6-3 | - | - | TGTGCCAGCAGTTATTTCGGGGATACCGGGGAGCTGTTTTTT | CASSYFGDTGELFF
TRBJ1-2 | TRBV6-6 | - | TRBD1 | TGTGCCAGCCAGACAGGGGGCGCGACGTATGGCTACACCTTC | CASQTGGATYGYTF
TRBJ1-1 | TRBV28 | - | - | TGTGCCAGCAGTTTAAGAGAGGGACTCATGAACACTGAAGCTTTCTTT | CASSLREGLMNTEAFF
TRBJ2-1 | TRBV11-1 | - | TRBD2 | TGTGCCAGCTCCCCGCTAGCGGGGTACAATGAGCAGTTCTTC | CASSPLAGYNEQFF
TRBJ1-1 | TRBV6-2/TRBV6-3 | - | - | TGTGCCAGCAGTTACGCGTTCAAACCTGAAGCTTTCTTT | CASSYAFKPEAFF
TRBJ2-5 | TRBV6-2/TRBV6-3 | - | - | TGTGCCAGCAGTTACACAGGACAGTTTTTGATTGAGACCCAGTACTTC | CASSYTGQFLIETQYF
TRBJ1-2 | TRBV3-1/TRBV3-2 | - | TRBD1 | TGTGCCAGCAGCCACAGACAGGGGATCTATCGCTACACCTTC | CASSHRQGIYRYTF
TRBJ1-5 | TRBV15 | few | - | TGTGCCACCAGCAAAGACTTGGGGAGAAATCAGCCCCAGCATTTT | CATSKDLGRNQPQHF
TRBJ1-2 | TRBV10-3 | - | - | TGTGCCATCAGCTTAGACAGTAACTATGGCTACACCTTC | CAISLDSNYGYTF
TRBJ2-1 | TRBV2 | - | TRBD2 | TGTGCCAGCAGTGATTTTAGCGGGGGGTACAATGAGCAGTTCTTC | CASSDFSGGYNEQFF
TRBJ1-2 | TRBV7-2 | - | TRBD1 | TGTGCCAGCAGCCAACGACAGGGGAGGTATGGCTACACCTTC | CASSQRQGRYGYTF
TRBJ2-7 | TRBV11-2 | - | - | TGTGCCAGCAGCTTAGGTTGGGACAACTTCAACTTC | CASSLGWDNFNF
TRBJ2-2 | TRBV19 | - | TRBD2 | TGTGCCAGCCTGCTGACGGGGGGGACCGGGGAGCTGTTTTTT | CASLLTGGTGELFF
TRBJ1-5 | TRBV27 | - | - | TGTGCCAGCAGTTCCCACACTAGGACGGGTTCCAATCAGCCCCAGCATTTT | CASSSHTRTGSNQPQHF
TRBJ2-1 | TRBV28 | - | - | TGTGCCAGCAGTTCTCCAGGTCTCAATGAGCAGTTCTTC | CASSSPGLNEQFF
TRBJ1-1 | TRBV6-5 | - | TRBD1 | TGTGCCAGCAGTTTTACAGGGGGGGACACTGAAGCTTTCTTT | CASSFTGGDTEAFF
TRBJ2-5 | TRBV5-4 | - | TRBD1 | TGTGCCAGCAGCTTGGGACGGGACAGCCGCTTTGGGACCCAGTACTTC | CASSLGRDSRFGTQYF
TRBJ2-3 | TRBV5-1 | - | - | TGCGCCAGCAGCTTGGCCGCAGGGAGCACAGATACGCAGTATTTT | CASSLAAGSTDTQYF
TRBJ2-6 | TRBV5-1 | - | TRBD1 | TGCGCCAGCAGCTCCGTGACAGGGGGATCTGGGGCCAACGTCCTGACTTTC | CASSSVTGGSGANVLTF
TRBJ1-2 | TRBV5-1 | - | - | TGCGCCAGCAGCTCGACTGATCTTGGCTACACCTTC | CASSSTDLGYTF
TRBJ2-7 | TRBV5-6 | - | TRBD1 | TGTGCCAGCAGTTACGGACAGGGGGCTTACGAGCAGTACTTC | CASSYGQGAYEQYF
TRBJ2-7 | TRBV29-1 | - | TRBD1 | TGCAGCGTTGAGAGGGGGCCCGACGAGCAGTACTTC | CSVERGPDEQYF
TRBJ2-2 | TRBV5-1 | once | - | TGCGCCAGCAGCTTGGCGGGTCATCGGGAGCTGTTTTTT | CASSLAGHRELFF
TRBJ2-1 | TRBV19 | - | TRBD2 | TGTGCCAGTAGTACAGGACTAGCGGTCTACAATGAGCAGTTCTTC | CASSTGLAVYNEQFF
TRBJ1-5 | TRBV4-2 | - | - | TGTGCCAGCAGCCAAGTAAGGGGTTACAATCAGCCCCAGCATTTT | CASSQVRGYNQPQHF
TRBJ2-3 | TRBV12-5 | - | TRBD1 | TGTGCTAGTGGGCCGGGACAGGGGGCAGATACGCAGTATTTT | CASGPGQGADTQYF
TRBJ2-2 | TRBV5-1 | - | TRBD1 | TGCGCCAGCAGCTTGGGGCAGGGGGCGTACACCGGGGAGCTGTTTTTT | CASSLGQGAYTGELFF
TRBJ2-1 | TRBV5-3 | - | TRBD1 | TGTGCCAGAAGCTCGGAAGACAGGGTACCACCCGCATACAATGAGCAGTTCTTC | CARSSEDRVPPAYNEQFF
TRBJ2-1 | TRBV19 | - | TRBD2 | TGTGCCAGTAGTACTACTAGCGGGTCCTACAATGAGCAGTTCTTC | CASSTTSGSYNEQFF
TRBJ2-7 | TRBV5-5 | - | TRBD1 | TGTGCCAGCAGCTCGTTAGGACAGGGGAGGCACGAGCAGTACTTC | CASSSLGQGRHEQYF
TRBJ1-1 | TRBV14 | - | - | TGTGCCAGCAGCCAAGGATTGAGGCGGGGGATGAACACTGAAGCTTTCTTT | CASSQGLRRGMNTEAFF
TRBJ2-1 | TRBV3-1/TRBV3-2 | - | TRBD2 | TGTGCCAGCAGCCAAGGACTAGCGGGGCAGTTCTTC | CASSQGLAGQFF
TRBJ2-2 | TRBV29-1 | - | TRBD1 | TGCAGCGTTACAAACACAGGGGTAACCGGGGAGCTGTTTTTT | CSVTNTGVTGELFF
TRBJ1-1 | TRBV6-6 | - | TRBD1 | TGTGCCAGCTTGGCACAGGGGCGAACTGAAGCTTTCTTT | CASLAQGRTEAFF
TRBJ2-7 | TRBV29-1 | - | TRBD2 | TGCAGCGTTGCGGGGGGGTCCTACGAGCAGTACTTC | CSVAGGSYEQYF